The rows below give T cell receptor beta chains drawn from one sample of a study of cytomegalovirus exposure and HLA in healthy donors. Only in-frame clones appear in the TCRdb table, and some are missing; sequencing was by immunoSEQ multiplex PCR. The table has 90,000 to 100,000 clones, around 80% seen once; the top ten hold about 1.5%. Sequenced input: PBMCs. The origin of the receptors is a man aged 40-49 years in good health and CMV-seronegative. The CDR3 runs from the conserved cysteine through the conserved F or W. Each record gives: V gene, J gene, D gene, CDR3 protein. The D gene is left open where the match is weak.

>TRBV15|TRBJ1-5|NA
CATGADNQPQHF
>TRBV5-6|TRBJ1-2|NA
CASSSPAGSYGYTF
>TRBV7-2|TRBJ2-7|TRBD1
CASSDRDRGNDEQYF
>TRBV6-5|TRBJ2-1|NA
CASSEQGWYNEQFF
>TRBV6-5|TRBJ1-5|TRBD1
CASRSQGASQPQHF
>TRBV7-2|TRBJ2-5|NA
CASSLESFKETQYF
>TRBV6-7|TRBJ1-4|NA
CASSYSIVSGCNEKLFF
>TRBV14|TRBJ1-1|NA
CASSQGLGRIAEAFF
>TRBV19|TRBJ2-7|TRBD2
CASSIGSGDPYEQYF
>TRBV29-1|TRBJ1-1|NA
CSVVLNTEAFF
>TRBV19|TRBJ1-2|NA
CASSILGGGYTF
>TRBV7-8|TRBJ2-4|NA
CASTRGGAAKNIQYF
>TRBV7-2|TRBJ1-2|NA
CASSSPTGYGYTF
>TRBV5-1|TRBJ1-6|NA
CASSLEGSYNSPLHF
>TRBV27|TRBJ2-2|NA
CASSQRGRITGELFF
>TRBV5-1|TRBJ2-3|TRBD2
CASSLVAGTGTSGNTDTQYF
>TRBV27|TRBJ1-2|TRBD1
CASSQGTGGNYGYTF